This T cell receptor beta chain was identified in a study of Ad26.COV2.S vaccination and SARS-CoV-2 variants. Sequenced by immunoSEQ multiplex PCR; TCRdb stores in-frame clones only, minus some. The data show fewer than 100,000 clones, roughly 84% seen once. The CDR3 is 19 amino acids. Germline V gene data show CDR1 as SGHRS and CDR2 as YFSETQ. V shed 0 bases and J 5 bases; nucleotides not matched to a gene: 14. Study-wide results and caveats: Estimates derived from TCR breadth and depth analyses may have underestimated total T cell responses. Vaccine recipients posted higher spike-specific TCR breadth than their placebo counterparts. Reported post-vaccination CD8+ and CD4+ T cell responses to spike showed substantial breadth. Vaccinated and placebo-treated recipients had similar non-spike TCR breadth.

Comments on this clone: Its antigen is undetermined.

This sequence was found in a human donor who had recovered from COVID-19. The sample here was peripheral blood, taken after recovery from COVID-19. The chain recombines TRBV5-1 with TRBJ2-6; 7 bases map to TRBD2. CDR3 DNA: TGCGCCAGCAGCTTGGTGGCTAGCGGCCACTTTAGTAGGGCCAACGTCCTGACTTTC. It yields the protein CASSLVASGHFSRANVLTF.